What follows is one T cell receptor beta chain and its context. The protocol was immunoSEQ multiplex PCR, while the TCRdb copy is restricted to in-frame clones and leaves out a portion. The top ten hold over 2% of the sample, which has around 88,000 clones, approximately 89% seen once. The sample is drawn from a study of T cell changes during pregnancy in multiple sclerosis. Trimming took 5 bases from V and 2 from J, leaving 16 bases between them. This CDR3 has 15 amino acids. Looked up from germline, CDR1 is MDHEN and CDR2 is SYDVKM. The sequence was obtained from a female donor with multiple sclerosis, enrolled in a pregnancy study. Sequences were derived from peripheral blood, sampled in the first trimester of pregnancy. The chain carries TRBV28 and TRBJ2-7; possibly TRBD2 for D (6 bases). The CDR3 spells CASSPPGLPTYEQYF. DNA for the CDR3: TGTGCCAGCAGTCCCCCGGGACTTCCGACCTACGAGCAGTACTTC.